This TCR beta chain was documented in a study of blood T cell repertoires in COVID-19. Study-level background: Acute-phase and convalescent COVID-19 samples originated in the United States, Italy and Spain. T cells, B-cell-depleted T cells, or PBMCs supplied cDNA or gDNA.

Per the germline V gene, CDR1 is SEHNR and CDR2 is FQNEAQ (reference sequence). Trimming pared 4 bases from V and 8 bases from J, leaving 17 bases between. The CDR3 is 14 residues long. Original processing methods: Amplification of reference gene primers was used by the study to estimate nucleated cell counts. The protocol was immunoSEQ multiplex PCR, while the TCRdb copy is restricted to in-frame clones and leaves out a portion. D and trimming were read from the DNA, whereas the V and J calls and clone size are those reported in that table. Of around 67,000 clones listed, approximately 85% are singletons.

The chain couples TRBV7-9 to TRBJ1-2, with a tentative D call TRBD1 (6 bases). Sequencing was done on a sample of peripheral blood. The TCR sequence derives from a man in his 70s with acute or convalescent COVID-19. CDR3 DNA: TGTGCCAGCAGCTCGACAGGACAAGCACGAGGCTACACCTTC. Amino acid sequence: CASSSTGQARGYTF.